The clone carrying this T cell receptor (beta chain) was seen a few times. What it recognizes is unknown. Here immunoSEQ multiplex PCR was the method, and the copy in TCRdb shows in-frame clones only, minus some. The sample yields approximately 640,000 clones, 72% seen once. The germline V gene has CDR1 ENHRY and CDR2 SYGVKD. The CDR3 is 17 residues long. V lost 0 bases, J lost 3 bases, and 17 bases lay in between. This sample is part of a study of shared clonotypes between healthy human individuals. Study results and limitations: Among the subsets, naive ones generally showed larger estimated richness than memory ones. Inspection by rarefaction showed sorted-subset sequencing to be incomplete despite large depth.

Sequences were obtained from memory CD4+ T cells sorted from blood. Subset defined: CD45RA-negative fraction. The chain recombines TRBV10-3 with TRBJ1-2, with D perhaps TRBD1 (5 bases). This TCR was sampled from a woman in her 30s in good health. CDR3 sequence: CAISESTAMGGDYGYTF. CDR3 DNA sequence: TGTGCCATCAGTGAGTCGACTGCGATGGGGGGGGACTATGGCTACACCTTC.